The sequence of this T cell receptor beta chain was determined in a study of neoadjuvant anti-PD-1 for oral cavity cancer. Time point described: after neoadjuvant nivolumab, at surgical resection. Here immunoSEQ multiplex PCR was the method, and the copy in TCRdb shows in-frame clones only, minus some. The sample lists roughly 68,000 clones, about 86% seen once, with more than 2.5% in the top ten. This clone was detected once. CDR1 and CDR2 (germline): LGHNA, YNFKEQ. Deletions cut 0 bases from V and 7 bases from J, with 13 bases between. This CDR3 contains 14 residues. V is TRBV4-2 and J is TRBJ2-7; D is possibly TRBD1 or TRBD2 (5 bases each). The receptor was derived from a person aged 35-80 years with oral cavity squamous cell carcinoma. The starting material was PBMCs, obtained after nivolumab (anti-PD-1) treatment. The DNA for the CDR3 is TGTGCCAGCAGCCAAGATGAGTGGGGCGGGGAGCAGTACTTC. This gives the protein CASSQDEWGGEQYF.